This note documents a single T cell receptor (beta chain) sequence. Expressed TCRB transcripts were sequenced because the entire RNA isolate underwent reverse transcription. Only in-frame clones appear in the TCRdb table, and some are missing; sequencing was by immunoSEQ multiplex PCR. The sample gives some 150,000 clones, approximately 52% of which show up once; under 0.45% is in the top ten. The entry originates in a study of beta chain features in type 1 diabetes. At the level of the study: No patient-donor differences in age, gender, total cells or subset yield.

The V and J ends lost 6 bases and 6 bases, in that order; junction bases with no gene match: 8. This CDR3 has 15 residues. Per germline, CDR1 MNHEY and CDR2 SMNVEV (reference sequence). The TCR was taken from a man aged 18 to 29 in good health. Sample: Tregs from blood. V usage is TRBV27 and J usage is TRBJ2-1, with 10 bases that match TRBD2. The CDR3 here is CASSTPLAGANEQFF. The CDR3 DNA is TGTGCCAGCAGCACGCCGCTAGCGGGAGCCAATGAGCAGTTCTTC.